Below, 25 T cell receptor beta chains from the same sample are listed, as sequenced in a study of vaccination and CD4 T cells after COVID-19 (dated by TCRdb to the early 2020s). The method behind the library was PCR. The instrument given in TCRdb is Illumina iSeq 100. At the Johns Hopkins FTIC core, DNA from the cultured CD4+ T cells underwent TCR sequencing with the Oncomine TCR Beta short-read assay. TCRdb cleaned the public reads at Q25 with fastp, built clones with MiXCR and kept in-frame beta chains. Each CDR3 protein appears once, grouped with its most common genes and DNA. Across this sample there are about 6,100 distinct CDR3 sequences, with approximately 50% seen only once. The biggest ten clones account for about 60% of the sample. The sample's treatment or condition, from its label and the paper: roughly ten-day PBMC culture with coronavirus spike peptide pools or control peptides (ViraFEST assay). CD4+ T cells from unexposed donors were collected before the COVID-19 pandemic (2011-2018).

Their cognate antigens are unknown. What was sequenced was CD4+ T cells from blood, cultured in vitro. These receptors all stem from a human donor in good health.

This clonotype was detected a few times. The junction does not match germline at one end; this may be a read error. The chain recombines TRBV7-2 with TRBJ1-6, with D possibly matching TRBD1 (5 bases). This CDR3 comprises 14 residues. The germline CDR1 and CDR2 sequences are SGHTA and FQGNSA. CDR3 sequence: CASSLGDFNSPLHF. CDR3 coding DNA: TGTGCCAGCAGTTTAGGGGACTTTAATTCACCCCTCCACTTT.

The rearrangement uses TRBV20-1 and TRBJ2-3; 7 bases line up with TRBD2. V shed 3 bases, J shed 1 base, and the junction held 4 bases outside the gene matches. CDR1 is DFQATT and CDR2 is SNEGSKA in the germline V gene (reference sequence). The CDR3 has 14 amino acids. CDR3 coding DNA: TGCAGTGCTAGTGGTGGGGGGGGCACAGATACGCAGTATTTT. As protein: CSASGGGGTDTQYF.

The rearrangement joins TRBV19 to TRBJ2-7, with D possibly being TRBD2 (5 bases). Trimming took off 6 bases at V and 1 base at J, with 13 bases between the two ends. Looked up from germline, CDR1 is LNHDA and CDR2 is SQIVND (reference sequence). The length of the CDR3 is 14 residues. CDR3 protein: CASRRDPGSYEQYF. The CDR3 nucleotides read TGTGCCAGTAGACGGGATCCGGGATCCTACGAGCAGTACTTC.

The table lists this clonotype with a few counts. The V and J genes are TRBV6-1 and TRBJ1-5, with TRBD1 as a possible D gene (6 bases). The CDR3 is 16 amino acids. CDR1 and CDR2 (germline): MNHNS, SASEGT. V lost 3 bases to trimming and J lost 7 bases, with 19 bases between them. The CDR3 nucleotides are TGTGCCAGCAGTGATACAGGGAGGGAGGTTGGGCAGCCCCAGCATTTT. This codes for CASSDTGREVGQPQHF.

This clonotype came up a few times. The chain has TRBV6-1 and TRBJ1-1, with D possibly TRBD1 on 5 matching bases. In germline, CDR1 is MNHNS, CDR2 SASEGT. The CDR3 is 14 amino acids. With 6 bases removed from V and 1 base from J, the gap between germline ends came to 12 bases. The CDR3 DNA reads TGTGCCAGCAGGGGCGGGACCGAGAACACTGAAGCTTTCTTT. This sequence encodes CASRGGTENTEAFF.

This chain connects TRBV20-1 to TRBJ1-2; 7 bases match TRBD1. Germline V lookup: CDR1 DFQATT, CDR2 SNEGSKA (reference sequence). This CDR3 region has 14 residues. The V and J ends lost 2 bases and 5 bases, in that order; junction bases with no gene match: 8. The CDR3 is CSARRQGSGYGYTF. The CDR3 bases are TGCAGTGCTAGAAGACAGGGATCAGGATATGGCTACACCTTC.

This clonotype has more than one count but fewer than ten. The CDR3 sequence is CASSSQGAGHQPQHF. CDR3 DNA sequence: TGTGCCAGCAGTTCCCAGGGGGCAGGGCATCAGCCCCAGCATTTT. The chain employs TRBV6-5 and TRBJ1-5, with 8 positions matching TRBD1. Trimming took 4 bases from V and 5 from J; bases not matched to a gene: 7. The CDR3 runs to 15 residues. Germline V gives CDR1 MNHEY, CDR2 SVGAGI.

This clonotype was observed a few times. The chain uses TRBV7-2 and TRBJ2-7; D may be TRBD2 (5 bases). V lost 5 bases and J lost 3, with 8 bases in between. Germline V gene lookup returns CDR1 SGHTA and CDR2 FQGNSA. This CDR3 has 12 residues. CDR3: CASSRTLYEQYF. DNA for the CDR3: TGTGCCAGCAGCCGGACTCTCTACGAGCAGTACTTC.

V and J are TRBV19 and TRBJ1-2; 11 nucleotides agree with TRBD1. With 6 bases clipped from V and 0 bases from J, the junction kept 6 bases outside the gene matches. Germline CDR1 LNHDA, CDR2 SQIVND (reference sequence). The CDR3 loop spans 16 amino acids. CDR3 sequence (DNA): TGTGCCAGTAGGGGGCCGGGACAGGGGGCTAACTATGGCTACACCTTC. Translating it yields CASRGPGQGANYGYTF.

The V gene is TRBV12-3 or TRBV12-4, the J gene TRBJ1-2, with D hard to call. With 4 bases removed from V and 1 base from J, the gap between germline ends came to 7 bases. The CDR3 has 13 residues. DNA for the CDR3: TGTGCCAGCAGTTCGAGGGTTAACTATGGCTACACCTTC. Its translation: CASSSRVNYGYTF.

The chain links TRBV27 to TRBJ2-1; TRBD1 agrees at 10 bases. CDR3 size: 16 residues. CDR1 MNHEY and CDR2 SMNVEV come from the germline V gene (reference sequence). J was trimmed by 4 bases and V by 6 bases; bases with no gene match: 9. The DNA for the CDR3 is TGTGCCAGCAGAAACCCGACAGGGGGCAGGTACAATGAGCAGTTCTTC. Encoded protein: CASRNPTGGRYNEQFF.

V gene TRBV5-4 combines with J gene TRBJ2-5; the D is unclear. This CDR3 is built from 14 residues. Germline V gene sequence: CDR1 SGHNT, CDR2 YYREEE (reference sequence). Trimming cost V 1 base and J 3 bases, with 10 bases left between them. CDR3 in amino acids: CASSLSSSEETQYF. In DNA form, the CDR3 reads TGTGCCAGCAGCTTGTCGAGCAGTGAAGAGACCCAGTACTTC.

There are a few counts of this clonotype. This chain uses TRBV20-1 with TRBJ1-1; D unresolved. Trimming stripped 6 bases from V and 0 bases from J, with 8 bases between. Germline V lookup: CDR1 DFQATT, CDR2 SNEGSKA (reference sequence). The CDR3 totals 12 residues. The CDR3 here is CSADWVNTEAFF. As DNA, the CDR3 is TGCAGTGCAGACTGGGTGAACACTGAAGCTTTCTTT.

This clonotype was seen more than once but under ten times. J is TRBJ1-6 and V is TRBV27; the D is unclear. The V gene's germline CDR1 is MNHEY and CDR2 SMNVEV (reference sequence). V lost 3 bases and J lost 8, with 11 bases in between. The length of the CDR3 is 14 residues. The CDR3 loop is CASSLLQSYSPLHF. The CDR3 DNA reads as TGTGCCAGCAGTTTGTTACAGAGTTATTCACCCCTCCACTTT.

The gene calls are TRBV6-2 or TRBV6-3 and TRBJ1-1; D perhaps matches TRBD1 (6 bases). V was shortened by 6 bases and J by 0 bases, with 14 bases between the two germline ends. Looked up from germline, CDR1 is MNHEY and CDR2 is SVGEGT. The CDR3 covers 15 residues. DNA for the CDR3: TGTGCCAGCAGGAACTCTGGACAGATGAACACTGAAGCTTTCTTT. As protein: CASRNSGQMNTEAFF.

The chain has TRBV4-3 and TRBJ1-2; D perhaps matches TRBD1 (5 bases). Germline assignment: CDR1 LGHNA and CDR2 YSLEER. V shed 0 bases and J shed 2 bases, with 10 bases lying between them. The CDR3 sequence is 15 residues long. The CDR3 is CASSQEVRENYGYTF. The CDR3 region has the DNA TGCGCCAGCAGCCAAGAAGTCAGGGAGAACTATGGCTACACCTTC.

A remark on this clonotype: At one end the junction does not follow the germline gene, possibly because of a read error. The chain uses TRBV11-2 and TRBJ1-2; 9 bases are a match to TRBD1. Germline values: CDR1 SGHAT, CDR2 FQNNGV. CDR3 length: 16 residues. Here the CDR3 DNA reads TGCGCCAGCAGCCCTAGAGCCGGGACAGGGAACTATGGCTACACCTTC. It is translated as CASSPRAGTGNYGYTF.

V and J are TRBV6-5 and TRBJ1-2; D gene ambiguous. V lost 4 bases and J lost 1, with 4 bases in between. Per the germline V gene, CDR1 is MNHEY and CDR2 is SVGAGI. The CDR3 has 12 amino acids. The CDR3 sequence is CASSSVNYGYTF. DNA for the CDR3: TGTGCCAGCAGTTCCGTTAACTATGGCTACACCTTC.

The CDR3 reads CASKFSREAPMDEQFF. For the CDR3, the DNA is TGTGCCAGCAAATTTTCGCGGGAGGCCCCTATGGATGAGCAGTTCTTC. The rearrangement links TRBV6-4 to TRBJ2-1; the match to TRBD2 covers 8 bases. This CDR3 is built from 16 residues. V trimming: 7 bases; J trimming: 8 bases; junction bases outside the gene matches: 16. Per germline, CDR1 MRHNA and CDR2 SNTAGT.

The V call is TRBV6-5, the J call TRBJ2-7, with a weak D call TRBD1 (6 bases). The CDR3 is 14 amino acids. Germline V lookup: CDR1 MNHEY, CDR2 SVGAGI. Between the trimmed V and J ends, which lost 0 bases and 2 bases, there was a span of 8 bases. CDR3 bases: TGTGCCAGCAGTTACTCGGACAGTACCTACGAGCAGTACTTC. Protein sequence: CASSYSDSTYEQYF.

This clonotype was seen a handful of times. This sequence joins TRBV20-1 and TRBJ2-4, with D tentatively TRBD1 or TRBD2 (7 bases each). Germline V gene data show CDR1 as DFQATT and CDR2 as SNEGSKA (reference sequence). Trimming removed 6 bases at V and 4 bases at J, with 19 bases between. This CDR3 contains 15 residues. Written as DNA, the CDR3 is TGCAGTGCCCGCAAGGGGGCGGGGGTAAAAAACATTCAGTACTTC. Its protein product is CSARKGAGVKNIQYF.

J is TRBJ1-5 and V is TRBV28, with D maybe TRBD1 (6 bases). The ends were cut back, 7 bases at V and 9 bases at J, with 25 bases in the middle. Germline V gene sequence: CDR1 MDHEN, CDR2 SYDVKM. This CDR3 spans 16 amino acids. The chain's CDR3 is CASTPGQGRPLGPQHF. The CDR3 nucleotides are TGTGCCAGCACCCCAGGGCAGGGGCGGCCTTTGGGGCCCCAGCATTTT.

CDR3 nucleotide sequence: TGTGCCAGCAGCCAGCTCTACGAGCAGTACTTC. Translated, it gives CASSQLYEQYF. V usage is TRBV12-3 or TRBV12-4 and J usage is TRBJ2-7; D is ambiguous. Trimming pared 6 bases from V and 3 bases from J, leaving 6 bases between. The CDR3 runs to 11 residues.

The chain has TRBV4-3 and TRBJ1-2, with 9 bases lining up with TRBD1. Germline trimming cut 2 bases from V and 4 bases from J; bases unmatched to any gene: 11. The CDR3 loop spans 17 amino acids. Germline lookup yields CDR1 LGHNA and CDR2 YSLEER. For the CDR3, the DNA is TGCGCCAGCAGCCAAATTGGGACAGGGAAAGGAGGCTATGGCTACACCTTC. Its translation is CASSQIGTGKGGYGYTF.

This clonotype was observed a handful of times. The V gene is TRBV6-4, the J gene TRBJ1-2, with D tentatively TRBD1 (5 bases). Germline CDR1 and CDR2: MRHNA and SNTAGT. V lost 6 bases to trimming and J lost 4 bases, with 18 bases between them. CDR3 size: 15 residues. CDR3 region: CASSPYFGQSYGYTF. Written as DNA, the CDR3 is TGTGCCAGCAGCCCCTACTTTGGACAAAGCTATGGCTACACCTTC.